These 5 T cell receptor beta chains were sequenced from one sample in a study of cytomegalovirus exposure and HLA in healthy donors. Primers for the PCR totalled 60 Vbeta and 13 Jbeta. This table comes from immunoSEQ multiplex PCR, and its TCRdb copy is limited to in-frame clones, with some not included. The repertoire consists of more than 60,000 clones, with roughly 80% occurring once and the leading ten covering about 4.8%. The sequencing sample was made of PBMCs. Receptors originate from a male donor in good health and CMV-seropositive.

As DNA, the CDR3 is TGTGCCAGCACCAGTAGCGGGGTCTCCTACAATGAGCAGTTCTTC. Protein sequence: CASTSSGVSYNEQFF. The chain joins TRBV6-5 to TRBJ2-1; 8 nucleotides line up with TRBD2. V lost 7 bases and J lost 0; bases outside the gene matches: 5. The CDR3 is 15 residues long. Germline loops: CDR1 MNHEY, CDR2 SVGAGI.

The V gene is TRBV11-2, the J gene TRBJ1-4; D unclear. CDR1 is SGHAT and CDR2 is FQNNGV in the germline V gene. V was shortened by 5 bases and J by 8 bases, with 18 bases between the two germline ends. The CDR3 consists of 15 residues. In DNA form, the CDR3 reads TGTGCCAGCAGCGGAAAGACGGGCCCGGGGGAAAAACTGTTTTTT. It yields the protein CASSGKTGPGEKLFF.

This clone was observed once. The chain uses TRBV2 and TRBJ2-2; TRBD2 agrees at 9 bases. In germline, CDR1 is SNHLY, CDR2 FYNNEI. V shed 7 bases, J shed 4 bases, and the junction held 10 bases outside the gene matches. This CDR3 contains 16 residues. Here the CDR3 reads CASNPERGAVTGELFF. The CDR3 nucleotides are TGTGCCAGCAATCCCGAGCGGGGGGCAGTCACCGGGGAGCTGTTTTTT. Full variable domain (rest looked up from reference TRBV2 and TRBJ2-2): EPEVTQTPSHQVTQMGQEVILRCVPISNHLYFYWYRQILGQKVEFLVSFYNNEISEKSEIFDDQFSVERPDGSNFTLKIRSTKLEDSAMYFCASNPERGAVTGELFFGEGSRLTVL.

V usage is TRBV6-5 and J usage is TRBJ2-2; TRBD2 agrees at 9 bases. The germline gives CDR1 MNHEY, CDR2 SVGAGI. V was clipped by 2 bases and J by 6 bases; unmatched bases: 4. This CDR3 is 15 amino acids long. The CDR3 is CASSYGTSSSGELFF. CDR3 coding DNA: TGTGCCAGCAGTTACGGGACTAGCTCTTCCGGGGAGCTGTTTTTT.

The gene calls are TRBV5-6 and TRBJ2-1; possible D gene TRBD2, 7 bases. This CDR3 has 15 amino acids. Per germline, CDR1 SGHDT and CDR2 YYEEEE. The germline V and J ends were trimmed by 4 bases and 7 bases, with 18 bases remaining between them. As DNA, the CDR3 is TGTGCCAGCAGCCCGAGGGGGGGGCGCATGAATGAGCAGTTCTTC. The encoded protein is CASSPRGGRMNEQFF.